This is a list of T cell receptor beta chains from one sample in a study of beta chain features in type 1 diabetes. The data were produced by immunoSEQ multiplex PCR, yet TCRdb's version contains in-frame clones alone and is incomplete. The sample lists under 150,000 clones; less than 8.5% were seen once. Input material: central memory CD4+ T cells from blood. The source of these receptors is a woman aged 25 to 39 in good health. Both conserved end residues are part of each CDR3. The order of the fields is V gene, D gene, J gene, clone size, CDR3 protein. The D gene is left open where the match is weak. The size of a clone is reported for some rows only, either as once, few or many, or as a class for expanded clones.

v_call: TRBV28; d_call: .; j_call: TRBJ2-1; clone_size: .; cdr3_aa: CASSFPGSEQFF
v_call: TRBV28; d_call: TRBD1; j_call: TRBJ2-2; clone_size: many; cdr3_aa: CASSLWAGGASGELFF
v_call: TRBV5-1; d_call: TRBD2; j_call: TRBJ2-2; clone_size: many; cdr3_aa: CASSLVRDSGSTGELFF
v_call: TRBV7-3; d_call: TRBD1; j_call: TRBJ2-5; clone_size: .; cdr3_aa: CASSLTPTGMGETQYF
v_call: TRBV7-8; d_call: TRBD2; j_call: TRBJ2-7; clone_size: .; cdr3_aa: CASSLEAGSPYEQYF
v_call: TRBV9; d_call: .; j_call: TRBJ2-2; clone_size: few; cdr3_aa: CASSSQGEVGELFF
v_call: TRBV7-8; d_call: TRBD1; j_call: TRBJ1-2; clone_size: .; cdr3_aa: CASSSRQGSPPYGYTF
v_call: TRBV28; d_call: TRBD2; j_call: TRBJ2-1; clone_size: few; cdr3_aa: CASTPSGSSYNEQFF
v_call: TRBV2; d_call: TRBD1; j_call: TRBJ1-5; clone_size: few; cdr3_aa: CASSGSDRSFNQPQHF
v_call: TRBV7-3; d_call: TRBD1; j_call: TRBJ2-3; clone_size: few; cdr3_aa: CASSPGQGGDTQYF
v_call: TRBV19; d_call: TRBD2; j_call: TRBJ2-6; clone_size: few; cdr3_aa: CASSFRSAGRAGANVLTF
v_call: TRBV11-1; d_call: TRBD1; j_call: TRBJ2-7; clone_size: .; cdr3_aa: CASSLGTGHEQYF
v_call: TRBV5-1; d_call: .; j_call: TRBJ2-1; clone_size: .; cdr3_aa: CASSIIQGPNEQFF
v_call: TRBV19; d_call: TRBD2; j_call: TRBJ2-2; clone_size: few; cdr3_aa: CASSTLAEAGTGELFF
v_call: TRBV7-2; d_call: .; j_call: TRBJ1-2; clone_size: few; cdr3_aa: CASTLETGLNGYTF